This T cell receptor (beta chain) was sequenced during a study of T cells in Graves' hyperthyroidism and ophthalmopathy. The V gene lost 0 bases and the J gene lost 4 bases, with 11 bases spanning the gap. The CDR3 length is 15 residues. Per germline, CDR1 LGHDT and CDR2 YNNKEL (reference sequence). Template material for amplifying TCR beta CDR3 regions consisted of RNA transcripts. A set of HTBI primers served as the primers for a first-round RT-PCR of the TCR CDR3. TCRdb re-called the multiplex PCR reads through MiXCR, storing one row per CDR3 protein. The data contain some 770,000 distinct CDR3 sequences, 16% of them singletons. This clonotype was detected ten times or more.

The V call is TRBV3-1, the J call TRBJ2-3, with D uncertain. The sequence was collected from a man younger than 35 with Graves' hyperthyroidism. Sequenced material: blood. The CDR3, as DNA: TGTGCCAGCAGCCAAGAGCCGAGCGTTGCAGATACGCAGTATTTT. It encodes CASSQEPSVADTQYF.